This T cell receptor (beta chain) stems from a study of T cell repertoires in ileal Crohn's disease. V was shortened by 2 bases and J by 7 bases, with 18 bases between the two germline ends. Germline V gene lookup returns CDR1 ENHRY and CDR2 SYGVKD. This CDR3 contains 16 residues. Clones were read by immunoSEQ multiplex PCR, and TCRdb kept only the in-frame ones, dropping some. The repertoire has some 200 clones, approximately 99% of them found once; the top ten carry approximately 3.8%. The sorted cells were lamina propria lymphocytes from surgical specimens, first isolated by density gradient. Patients were adults with ileal or ileocolonic Crohn's disease needing resection.

The sequenced sample consisted of CD4+ T cells sorted from the ileum. The rearrangement uses TRBV10-3 and TRBJ1-5, with D maybe TRBD1 (6 bases). The TCR originated in an adult with Crohn's disease. The CDR3 DNA is TGTGCCATCAGTGAGAGCGCGACAGGAGTACGGCAGCCCCAGCATTTT. This encodes CAISESATGVRQPQHF.